This is a list of T cell receptor beta chains from one sample in a study of blood T cell repertoires in COVID-19. Profiled with immunoSEQ multiplex PCR; TCRdb holds only in-frame clones, not every one. The sample shows about 140,000 clones, nearly 85% of them seen only once. Sample: peripheral blood. The receptors were gathered from a human donor in a cohort sampled during active COVID-19. Both conserved end residues are part of each CDR3. The order of the fields is D gene, J gene, V gene, CDR3 DNA, CDR3 protein. A D gene is named only where the DNA matches it firmly.

>NA|TRBJ2-5|TRBV6-6
TGTGCCAGCAGCCTAGGTGTGGAGACCCAGTACTTC
CASSLGVETQYF
>NA|TRBJ2-1|TRBV5-4
TGTGCCAGCAGCTTGGGAGGGATTGGCCGGAATGAGCAGTTCTTC
CASSLGGIGRNEQFF
>TRBD1|TRBJ2-1|TRBV10-3
TGTGCCATCAGTGCTGTCCCGGGACAGGGTATGAATGAGCAGTTCTTC
CAISAVPGQGMNEQFF
>TRBD1|TRBJ2-1|TRBV5-1
TGCGCCAGCAGCGAGGGGACAGGATTTTACAATGAGCAGTTCTTC
CASSEGTGFYNEQFF
>TRBD2|TRBJ2-1|TRBV25-1
TGTGCCAGCTTATCTAGCGGGGGTTTCTACAATGAGCAGTTCTTC
CASLSSGGFYNEQFF
>NA|TRBJ2-3|TRBV7-2
TGTGCCAGCAATCAACGAGGAGATACGCAGTATTTT
CASNQRGDTQYF
>TRBD1|TRBJ1-5|TRBV24-1
TGTGCCACCAGTGGATGGAGTGGGAAAACAGGGGAAGGCAATCAGCCCCAGCATTTT
CATSGWSGKTGEGNQPQHF
>NA|TRBJ1-2|TRBV27
TGTGCCAGCAGTACACAGGGAAACTATGGCTACACCTTC
CASSTQGNYGYTF
>TRBD1|TRBJ2-1|TRBV7-3
TGTGCCAGCAGCGCTGACAGGGGCTCCTACAATGAGCAGTTCTTC
CASSADRGSYNEQFF
>NA|TRBJ1-1|TRBV7-3
TGTGCCAGCAGCTTCCAGGGGCAGACTGAAGCTTTCTTT
CASSFQGQTEAFF
>NA|TRBJ1-2|TRBV5-1
TGCGCCAGCCAAAGGGGCATGGAGTTTGGTGGCTACACCTTC
CASQRGMEFGGYTF
>NA|TRBJ1-1|TRBV6-2/TRBV6-3
TGTGCCAGCACCCCCGGGAACGGGGTCACTGAAGCTTTCTTT
CASTPGNGVTEAFF
>TRBD1|TRBJ2-1|TRBV7-3
TGTGCCAGCAGCTTGACAGGGGGCTGGGGTAATGAGCAGTTCTTC
CASSLTGGWGNEQFF
>NA|TRBJ2-5|TRBV7-2
TGTGCCAGCAGCCTACTGAGGCAAGAGACCCAGTACTTC
CASSLLRQETQYF
>NA|TRBJ2-1|TRBV9
TGTGCCAGCAGCGCCCGGAGGGCATATCGCTCCTACAATGAGCAGTTCTTC
CASSARRAYRSYNEQFF